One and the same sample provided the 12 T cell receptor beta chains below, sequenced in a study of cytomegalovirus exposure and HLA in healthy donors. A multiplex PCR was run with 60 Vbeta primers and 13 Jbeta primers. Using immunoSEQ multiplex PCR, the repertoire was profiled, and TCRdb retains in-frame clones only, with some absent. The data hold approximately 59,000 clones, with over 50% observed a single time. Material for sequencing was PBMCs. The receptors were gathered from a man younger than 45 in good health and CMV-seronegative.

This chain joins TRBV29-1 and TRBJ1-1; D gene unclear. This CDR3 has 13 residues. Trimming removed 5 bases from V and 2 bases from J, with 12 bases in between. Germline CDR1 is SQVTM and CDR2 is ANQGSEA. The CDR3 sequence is CSVCQAGNTEAFF. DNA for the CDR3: TGCAGCGTTTGCCAGGCGGGTAACACTGAAGCTTTCTTT.

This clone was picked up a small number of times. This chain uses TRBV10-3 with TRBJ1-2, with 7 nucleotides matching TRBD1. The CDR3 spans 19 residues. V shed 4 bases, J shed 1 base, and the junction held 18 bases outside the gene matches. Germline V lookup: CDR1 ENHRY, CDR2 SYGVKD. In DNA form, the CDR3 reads TGTGCCATCAGTGCTGCCGGGGGGGACAGCAAAAACCGTAACTATGGCTACACCTTC. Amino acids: CAISAAGGDSKNRNYGYTF.

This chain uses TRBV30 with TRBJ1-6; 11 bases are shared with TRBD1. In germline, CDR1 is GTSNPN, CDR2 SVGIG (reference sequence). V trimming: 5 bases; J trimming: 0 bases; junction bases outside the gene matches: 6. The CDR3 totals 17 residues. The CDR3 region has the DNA TGTGCCTGGGGACAGGGGGCTCCCAGCTCCTATAATTCACCCCTCCACTTT. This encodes CAWGQGAPSSYNSPLHF. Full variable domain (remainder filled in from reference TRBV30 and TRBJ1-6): SQTIHQWPATLVQPVGSPLSLECTVEGTSNPNLYWYRQAAGRGLQLLFYSVGIGQISSEVPQNLSASRPQDRQFILSSKKLLLSDSGFYLCAWGQGAPSSYNSPLHFGNGTRLTVT.

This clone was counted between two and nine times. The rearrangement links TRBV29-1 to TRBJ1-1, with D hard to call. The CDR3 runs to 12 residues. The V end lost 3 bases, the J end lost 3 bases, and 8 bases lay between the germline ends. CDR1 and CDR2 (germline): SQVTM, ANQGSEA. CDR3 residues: CSVDEGDTEAFF. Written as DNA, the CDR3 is TGCAGCGTTGACGAGGGAGACACTGAAGCTTTCTTT. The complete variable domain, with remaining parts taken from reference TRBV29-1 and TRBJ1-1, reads SAVISQKPSRDICQRGTSLTIQCQVDSQVTMMFWYRQQPGQSLTLIATANQGSEATYESGFVIDKFPISRPNLTFSTLTVSNMSPEDSSIYLCSVDEGDTEAFFGQGTRLTVV.

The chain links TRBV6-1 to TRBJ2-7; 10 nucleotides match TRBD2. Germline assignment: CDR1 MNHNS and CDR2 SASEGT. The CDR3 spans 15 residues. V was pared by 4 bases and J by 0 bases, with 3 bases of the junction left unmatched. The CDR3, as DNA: TGTGCCAGCAGTGCAGGACTAGCGGACTCCTACGAGCAGTACTTC. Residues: CASSAGLADSYEQYF.

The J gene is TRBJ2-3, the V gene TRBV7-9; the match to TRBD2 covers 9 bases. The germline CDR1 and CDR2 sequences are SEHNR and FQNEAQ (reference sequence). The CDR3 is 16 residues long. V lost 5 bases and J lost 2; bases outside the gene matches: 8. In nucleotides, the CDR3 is TGTGCCAGCAGCGACCCTAGCGGGGATTACACAGATACGCAGTATTTT. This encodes CASSDPSGDYTDTQYF.

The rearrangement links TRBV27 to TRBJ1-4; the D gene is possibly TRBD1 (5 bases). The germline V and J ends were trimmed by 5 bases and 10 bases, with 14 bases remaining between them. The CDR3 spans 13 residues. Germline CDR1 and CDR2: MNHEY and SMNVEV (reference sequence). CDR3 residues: CASSPGGVRKLFF. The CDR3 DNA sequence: TGTGCCAGCAGTCCGGGGGGGGTTCGAAAACTGTTTTTT.

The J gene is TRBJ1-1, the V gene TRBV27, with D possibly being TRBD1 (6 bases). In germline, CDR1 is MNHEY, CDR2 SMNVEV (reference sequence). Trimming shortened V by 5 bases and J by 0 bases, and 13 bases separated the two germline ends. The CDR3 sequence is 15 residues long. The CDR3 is CASSAQGEMNTEAFF. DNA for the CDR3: TGTGCCAGCAGTGCACAGGGAGAAATGAACACTGAAGCTTTCTTT.

CDR3 nucleotides: TGTGCCAGCAGCTCCAGCGGGCTAGCGGGGACCGGGGAGCTGTTTTTT. As protein: CASSSSGLAGTGELFF. The rearrangement links TRBV7-7 to TRBJ2-2; 9 bases are shared with TRBD2. CDR1 is SSHAT and CDR2 is FNYEAQ in the germline V gene (reference sequence). CDR3 length equals 16 residues. Losses at the gene ends were 4 bases for V and 5 bases for J; bases not matched to a gene: 8.

The CDR3 DNA is TGTGCCAGCAGCTCCCGACAGGGCCCCACTGAAGCTTTCTTT. Translated: CASSSRQGPTEAFF. The chain is built from TRBV7-3 and TRBJ1-1; 7 positions agree with TRBD1. Germline assignment: CDR1 SGHTA and CDR2 FQGTGA. The CDR3 totals 14 residues. V was pared by 4 bases and J by 4 bases, with 6 bases of the junction left unmatched.

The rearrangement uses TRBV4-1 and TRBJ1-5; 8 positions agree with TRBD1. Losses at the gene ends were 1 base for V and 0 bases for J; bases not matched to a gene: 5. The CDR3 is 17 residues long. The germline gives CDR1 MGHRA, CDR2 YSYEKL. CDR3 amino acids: CASSQVAGGSSNQPQHF. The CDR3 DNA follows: TGCGCCAGCAGCCAAGTGGCAGGGGGCTCTAGCAATCAGCCCCAGCATTTT.

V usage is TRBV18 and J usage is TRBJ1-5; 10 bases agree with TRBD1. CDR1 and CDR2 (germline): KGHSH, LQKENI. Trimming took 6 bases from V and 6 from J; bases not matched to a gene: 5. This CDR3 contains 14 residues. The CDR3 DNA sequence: TGTGCCAGCTCGGGGGACAGGGGATCTCAGCCCCAGCATTTT. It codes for CASSGDRGSQPQHF.